The sequence of this TCR beta chain was determined in a study of monozygotic twins with inflammatory bowel disease. Every TCR library used approximately 4,000 ng of total RNA. The authors ran two nested PCRs of 16 and 9 cycles on TCRalpha and TCRbeta cDNA. TCRdb reprocessed the 5' RACE reads; each CDR3 protein has one entry and no DNA is given. The sample spans about 300,000 distinct CDR3 sequences; the ten largest clones claim approximately 5.4%. Every single donor had a roughly 2.5 ml blood sample drawn. The sequencing input was blood. This sequence originates from a human donor with ulcerative colitis or Crohn's disease, or a healthy co-twin of an affected twin (not recorded which).

CDR3 sequence reads: CASSPQGGTQPQHF. V and J are TRBV18 and TRBJ1-5; the TRBD1 assignment by TCRdb is unverifiable without DNA. Germline values: CDR1 KGHSH, CDR2 LQKENI. This CDR3 is 14 amino acids long.